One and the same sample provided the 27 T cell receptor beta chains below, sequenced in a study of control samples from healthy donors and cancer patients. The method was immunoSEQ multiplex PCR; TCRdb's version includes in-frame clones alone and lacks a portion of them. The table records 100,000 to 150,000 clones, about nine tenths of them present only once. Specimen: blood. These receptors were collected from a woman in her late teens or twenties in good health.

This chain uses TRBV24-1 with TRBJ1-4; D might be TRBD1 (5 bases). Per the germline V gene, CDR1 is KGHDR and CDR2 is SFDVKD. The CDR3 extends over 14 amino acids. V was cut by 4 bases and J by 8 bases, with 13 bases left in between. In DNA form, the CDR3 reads TGTGCCACCAGTGACGCGGGACCGGGGGAAAAACTGTTTTTT. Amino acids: CATSDAGPGEKLFF.

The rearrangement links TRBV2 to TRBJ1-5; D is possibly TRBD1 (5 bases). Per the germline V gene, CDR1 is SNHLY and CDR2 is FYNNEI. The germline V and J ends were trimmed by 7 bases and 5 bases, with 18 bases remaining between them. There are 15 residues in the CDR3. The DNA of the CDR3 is TGTGCCAGCACCGAATCGGGTTGGGGGGATCAGCCCCAGCATTTT. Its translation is CASTESGWGDQPQHF.

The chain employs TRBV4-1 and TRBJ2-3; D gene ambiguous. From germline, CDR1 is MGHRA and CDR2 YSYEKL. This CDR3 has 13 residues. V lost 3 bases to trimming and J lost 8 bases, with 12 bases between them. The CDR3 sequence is CASSQIALGTQYF. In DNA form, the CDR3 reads TGCGCCAGCAGCCAGATCGCTTTGGGTACGCAGTATTTT.

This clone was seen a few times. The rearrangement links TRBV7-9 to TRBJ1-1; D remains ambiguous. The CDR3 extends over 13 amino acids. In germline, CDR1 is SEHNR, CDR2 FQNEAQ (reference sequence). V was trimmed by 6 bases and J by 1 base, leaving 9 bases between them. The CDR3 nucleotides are TGTGCCAGCAGTAGTAGTGGGAACACTGAAGCTTTCTTT. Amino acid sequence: CASSSSGNTEAFF.

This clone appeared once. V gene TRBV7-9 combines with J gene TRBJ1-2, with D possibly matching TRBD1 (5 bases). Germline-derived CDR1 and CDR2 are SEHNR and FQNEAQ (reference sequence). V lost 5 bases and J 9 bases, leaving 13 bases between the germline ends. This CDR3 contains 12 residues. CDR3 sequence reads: CASSPHGGSYTF. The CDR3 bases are TGTGCCAGCAGCCCCCACGGGGGTAGCTACACCTTC. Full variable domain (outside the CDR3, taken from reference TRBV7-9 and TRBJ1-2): DTGVSQNPRHKITKRGQNVTFRCDPISEHNRLYWYRQTLGQGPEFLTYFQNEAQLEKSRLLSDRFSAERPKGSFSTLEIQRTEQGDSAMYLCASSPHGGSYTFGSGTRLTVV.

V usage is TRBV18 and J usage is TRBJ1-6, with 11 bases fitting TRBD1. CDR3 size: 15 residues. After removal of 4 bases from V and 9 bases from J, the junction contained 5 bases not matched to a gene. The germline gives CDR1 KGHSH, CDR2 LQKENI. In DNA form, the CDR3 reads TGTGCCAGCTCACGTGGACAGGGGGCCGTTTCACCCCTCCACTTT. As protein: CASSRGQGAVSPLHF.

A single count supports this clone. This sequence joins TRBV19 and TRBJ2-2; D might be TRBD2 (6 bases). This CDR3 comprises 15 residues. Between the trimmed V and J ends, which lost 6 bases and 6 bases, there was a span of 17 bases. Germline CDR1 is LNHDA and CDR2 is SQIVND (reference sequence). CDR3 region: CASSGGKGGAGELFF. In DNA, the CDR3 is TGTGCCAGTAGCGGTGGGAAAGGCGGGGCCGGGGAGCTGTTTTTT.

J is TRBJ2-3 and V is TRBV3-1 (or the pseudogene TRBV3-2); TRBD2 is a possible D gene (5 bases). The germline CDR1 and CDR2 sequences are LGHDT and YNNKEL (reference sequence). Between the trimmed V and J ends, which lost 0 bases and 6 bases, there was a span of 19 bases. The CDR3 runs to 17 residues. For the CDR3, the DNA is TGTGCCAGCAGCCAAGATCGTAGCCCGATCTGGGAGGATACGCAGTATTTT. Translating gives CASSQDRSPIWEDTQYF.

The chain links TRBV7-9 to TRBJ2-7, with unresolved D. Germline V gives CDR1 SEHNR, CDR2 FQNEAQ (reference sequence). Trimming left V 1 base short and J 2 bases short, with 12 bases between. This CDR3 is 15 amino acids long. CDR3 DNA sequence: TGTGCCAGCAGCTTAGGATTTCAGGAAACCTACGAGCAGTACTTC. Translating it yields CASSLGFQETYEQYF.

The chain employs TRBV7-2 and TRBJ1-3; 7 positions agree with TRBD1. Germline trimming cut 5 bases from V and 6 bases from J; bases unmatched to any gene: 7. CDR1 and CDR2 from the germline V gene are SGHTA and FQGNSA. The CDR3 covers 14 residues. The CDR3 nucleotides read TGTGCCAGCAGCCAACGCGGGACAGTAAACACCATATATTTT. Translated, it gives CASSQRGTVNTIYF.

In nucleotides, the CDR3 is TGTGCCACCAGCAGAGTCAGGGGTAGCAATCAGCCCCAGCATTTT. This encodes CATSRVRGSNQPQHF. The chain recombines TRBV15 with TRBJ1-5; perhaps TRBD1 as D (6 bases). CDR3 size: 15 residues. CDR1 and CDR2 (germline): LNHNV, YYDKDF (reference sequence). V dropped 1 base and J dropped 0 bases, with 7 bases sitting between them.

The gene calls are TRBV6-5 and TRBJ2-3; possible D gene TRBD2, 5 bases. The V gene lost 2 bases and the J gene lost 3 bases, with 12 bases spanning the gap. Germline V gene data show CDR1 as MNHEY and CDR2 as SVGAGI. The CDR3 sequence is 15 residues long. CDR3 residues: CASSYRTRGTDTQYF. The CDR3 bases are TGTGCCAGCAGTTACAGGACCCGGGGAACAGATACGCAGTATTTT.

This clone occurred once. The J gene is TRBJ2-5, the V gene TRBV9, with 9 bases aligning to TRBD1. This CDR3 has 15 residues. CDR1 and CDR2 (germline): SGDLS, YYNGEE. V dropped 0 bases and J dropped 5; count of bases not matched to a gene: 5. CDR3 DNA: TGTGCCAGCAGCGTAGGGGGACAGGGTATGGAGACCCAGTACTTC. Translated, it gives CASSVGGQGMETQYF.

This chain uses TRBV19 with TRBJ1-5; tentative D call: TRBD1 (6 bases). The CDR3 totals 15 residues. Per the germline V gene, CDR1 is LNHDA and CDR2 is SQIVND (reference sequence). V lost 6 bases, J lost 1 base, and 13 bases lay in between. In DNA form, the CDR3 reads TGTGCCAGTAGACCAGGGACACAAAGCAATCAGCCCCAGCATTTT. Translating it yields CASRPGTQSNQPQHF.

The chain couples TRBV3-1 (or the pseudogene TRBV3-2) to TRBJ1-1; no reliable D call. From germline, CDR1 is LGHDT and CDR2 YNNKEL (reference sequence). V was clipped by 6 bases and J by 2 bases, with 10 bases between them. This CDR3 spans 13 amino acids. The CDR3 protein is CASSYSSNTEAFF. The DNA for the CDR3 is TGTGCCAGCAGTTACTCAAGTAACACTGAAGCTTTCTTT.

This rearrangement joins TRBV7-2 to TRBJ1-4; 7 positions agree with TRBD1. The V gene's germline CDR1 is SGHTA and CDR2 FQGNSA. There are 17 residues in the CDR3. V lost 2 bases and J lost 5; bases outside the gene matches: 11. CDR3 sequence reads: CASSLRGQVYGNEKLFF. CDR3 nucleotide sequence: TGTGCCAGCAGCTTAAGGGGGCAGGTTTACGGGAATGAAAAACTGTTTTTT.

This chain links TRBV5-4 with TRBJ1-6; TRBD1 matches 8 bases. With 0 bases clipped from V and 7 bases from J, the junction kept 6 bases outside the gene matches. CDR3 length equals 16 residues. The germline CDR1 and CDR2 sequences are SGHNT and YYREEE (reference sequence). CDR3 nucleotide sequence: TGTGCCAGCAGCTTGGTACCTGACAGGGGAAATTCACCCCTCCACTTT. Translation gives CASSLVPDRGNSPLHF.

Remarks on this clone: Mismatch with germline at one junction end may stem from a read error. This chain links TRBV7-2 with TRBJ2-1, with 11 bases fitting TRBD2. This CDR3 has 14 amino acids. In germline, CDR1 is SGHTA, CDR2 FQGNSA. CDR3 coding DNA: TGTGCCAGCAGCATAGCGGGAGGGCCTGGTGAGCAGTTCTTC. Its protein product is CASSIAGGPGEQFF.

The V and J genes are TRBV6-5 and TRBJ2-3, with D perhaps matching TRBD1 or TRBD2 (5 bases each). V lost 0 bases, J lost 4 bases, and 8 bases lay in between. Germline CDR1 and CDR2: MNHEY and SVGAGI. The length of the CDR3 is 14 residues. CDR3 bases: TGTGCCAGCAGTTACTCGGGGGAGTCAGATACGCAGTATTTT. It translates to CASSYSGESDTQYF.

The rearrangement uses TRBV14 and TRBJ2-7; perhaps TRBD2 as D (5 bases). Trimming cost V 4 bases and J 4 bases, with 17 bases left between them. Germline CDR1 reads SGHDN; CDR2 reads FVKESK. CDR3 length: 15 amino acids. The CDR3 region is CASSPRFGGGYEQYF. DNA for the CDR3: TGTGCCAGCAGCCCCCGGTTTGGAGGTGGGTACGAGCAGTACTTC.

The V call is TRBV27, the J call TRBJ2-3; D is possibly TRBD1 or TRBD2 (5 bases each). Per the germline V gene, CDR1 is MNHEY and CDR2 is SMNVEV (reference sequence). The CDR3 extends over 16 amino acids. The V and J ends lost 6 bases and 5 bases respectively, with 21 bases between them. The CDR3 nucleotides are TGTGCCAGCAGAGAGGGAAGGGCAGGGCAGAAAGATACGCAGTATTTT. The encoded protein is CASREGRAGQKDTQYF.

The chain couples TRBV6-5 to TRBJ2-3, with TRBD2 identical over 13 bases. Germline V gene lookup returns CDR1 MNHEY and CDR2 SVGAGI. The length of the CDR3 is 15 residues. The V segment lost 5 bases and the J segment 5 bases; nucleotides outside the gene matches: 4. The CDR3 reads CASSQLAGGQDTQYF. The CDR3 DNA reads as TGTGCCAGCAGTCAACTAGCGGGGGGGCAAGATACGCAGTATTTT.

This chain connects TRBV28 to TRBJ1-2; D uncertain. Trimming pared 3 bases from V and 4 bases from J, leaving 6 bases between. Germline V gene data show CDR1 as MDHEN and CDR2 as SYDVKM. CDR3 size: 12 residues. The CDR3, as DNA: TGTGCCAGCAGTTTCGCTCGCTATGGCTACACCTTC. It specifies CASSFARYGYTF.

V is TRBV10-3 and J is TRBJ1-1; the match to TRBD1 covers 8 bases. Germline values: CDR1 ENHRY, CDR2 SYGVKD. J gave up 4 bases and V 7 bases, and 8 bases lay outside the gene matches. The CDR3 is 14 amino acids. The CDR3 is CAITEDREGTEAFF. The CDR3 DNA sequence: TGTGCCATCACCGAGGACAGGGAGGGCACTGAAGCTTTCTTT.

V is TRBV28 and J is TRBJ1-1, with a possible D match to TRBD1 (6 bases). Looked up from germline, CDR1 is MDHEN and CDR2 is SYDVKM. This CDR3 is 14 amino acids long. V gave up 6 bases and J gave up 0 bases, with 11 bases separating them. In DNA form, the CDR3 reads TGTGCCAGCAGGGCCGGGACACTGAACACTGAAGCTTTCTTT. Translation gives CASRAGTLNTEAFF.

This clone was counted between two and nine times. Here the CDR3 reads CASSLASGGYPYEQYF. CDR3 sequence (DNA): TGTGCCAGCAGCTTAGCCTCGGGGGGTTATCCGTACGAGCAGTACTTC. J is TRBJ2-7 and V is TRBV7-6; 7 bases are a match to TRBD2. J lost 4 bases, V lost 0 bases, and 9 bases had no gene match. The length of the CDR3 is 16 residues. Germline values: CDR1 SGHVS, CDR2 FNYEAQ.

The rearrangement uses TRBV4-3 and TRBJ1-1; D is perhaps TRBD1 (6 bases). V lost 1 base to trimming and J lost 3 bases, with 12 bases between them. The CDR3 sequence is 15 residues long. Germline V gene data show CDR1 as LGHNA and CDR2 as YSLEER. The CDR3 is CASSQVSSGDTEAFF. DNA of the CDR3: TGCGCCAGCAGCCAAGTTTCATCAGGGGACACTGAAGCTTTCTTT.